The 11 T cell receptor beta chains below come from one sample, sequenced in a study of shared clonotypes between healthy human individuals. The assay was immunoSEQ multiplex PCR, and TCRdb's table has in-frame clones only and misses some. The data contain hundreds of thousands of clones, more than 95% of them singletons. Source material: naive CD4+ T cells sorted from blood. The subset here: CD45RA+ positively selected. The receptors shown here come from a woman aged 25 to 39 in good health.

The rearrangement joins TRBV29-1 to TRBJ1-5, with D unresolved. Germline CDR1 is SQVTM and CDR2 is ANQGSEA. Trimming removed 7 bases at V and 8 bases at J, with 15 bases between. The CDR3 sequence is 12 residues long. CDR3 sequence reads: CSAKGPGEPQHF. Here the CDR3 DNA reads TGCAGCGCCAAAGGGCCCGGAGAGCCCCAGCATTTT.

The chain has TRBV5-8 and TRBJ2-3; 13 bases agree with TRBD2. In germline, CDR1 is SGHTS, CDR2 YDEGEE. With V trimmed by 4 bases and J by 6 bases, 2 bases remained unmatched. The length of the CDR3 is 14 residues. CDR3 DNA: TGTGCCAGCAGCCAGACTAGCGGGAGGGATACGCAGTATTTT. Translating it yields CASSQTSGRDTQYF.

The rearrangement joins TRBV7-9 to TRBJ2-7, with D perhaps matching TRBD1 or TRBD2 (5 bases each). The V end was cut by 3 bases, the J end by 4 bases, with 13 bases between. There are 14 residues in the CDR3. Germline V gene lookup returns CDR1 SEHNR and CDR2 FQNEAQ (reference sequence). CDR3 region: CASSFPGPGYEQYF. In DNA, the CDR3 is TGTGCCAGCAGCTTTCCGGGGCCAGGGTACGAGCAGTACTTC.

V usage is TRBV13 and J usage is TRBJ2-5, with TRBD1 matching 7 bases. The germline V gene encodes CDR1 PRHDT and CDR2 FYEKMQ (reference sequence). There are 14 residues in the CDR3. V gave up 5 bases and J gave up 2 bases; unmatched junction bases: 5. CDR3: CASSRRQGQETQYF. CDR3 in DNA: TGTGCCAGCAGCAGGCGACAGGGACAAGAGACCCAGTACTTC. The entire variable domain, with the rest obtained from reference TRBV13 and TRBJ2-5, is as follows: AAGVIQSPRHLIKEKRETATLKCYPIPRHDTVYWYQQGPGQDPQFLISFYEKMQSDKGSIPDRFSAQQFSDYHSELNMSSLELGDSALYFCASSRRQGQETQYFGPGTRLLVL.

As for this clone: At one of its ends the junction is not consistent with the germline gene, which may arise from a read error. The chain is built from TRBV27 and TRBJ2-2, with D possibly being TRBD2 (5 bases). The CDR3 covers 14 residues. Germline values: CDR1 MNHEY, CDR2 SMNVEV (reference sequence). DNA for the CDR3: TGTGCCAGCAGTTTGCTAGCTAACAGCGGGGAGCTGTTTTTT. Its translation: CASSLLANSGELFF.

This chain links TRBV19 with TRBJ2-2, with D unclear. Germline V lookup: CDR1 LNHDA, CDR2 SQIVND (reference sequence). Trimming stripped 5 bases from V and 3 bases from J, with 10 bases between. The CDR3 is 14 residues long. The CDR3 DNA follows: TGTGCCAGTAGTCCTCACGGCGACACCGGGGAGCTGTTTTTT. This codes for CASSPHGDTGELFF.

This chain links TRBV19 with TRBJ2-5; TRBD1 matches at 9 bases. Germline trimming cut 7 bases from V and 2 bases from J; bases unmatched to any gene: 2. CDR1 and CDR2 from the germline V gene are LNHDA and SQIVND (reference sequence). This CDR3 is 13 amino acids long. The DNA of the CDR3 is TGTGCCAGTAAAGGGACAGGGCAAGAGACCCAGTACTTC. Translated: CASKGTGQETQYF. Combining the CDR3 with reference TRBV19 and TRBJ2-5 gives the whole variable domain DGGITQSPKYLFRKEGQNVTLSCEQNLNHDAMYWYRQDPGQGLRLIYYSQIVNDFQKGDIAEGYSVSREKKESFPLTVTSAQKNPTAFYLCASKGTGQETQYFGPGTRLLVL.

This chain joins TRBV28 and TRBJ1-5; D is unclear. The CDR3 extends over 16 amino acids. The V and J ends lost 5 bases and 0 bases respectively, with 14 bases between them. Germline lookup yields CDR1 MDHEN and CDR2 SYDVKM. This CDR3 is CASSGPDGVSNQPQHF. The CDR3 bases are TGTGCCAGCAGTGGCCCGGACGGGGTTAGCAATCAGCCCCAGCATTTT.

The chain couples TRBV6-1 to TRBJ2-7, with D possibly TRBD1 on 7 matching bases. V was shortened by 6 bases and J by 4 bases, with 16 bases between the two germline ends. The CDR3 totals 14 residues. CDR1 is MNHNS and CDR2 is SASEGT in the germline V gene. In DNA, the CDR3 is TGTGCCAGCAGGGCGGGACAGCTGCCTTACGAGCAGTACTTC. Its protein is CASRAGQLPYEQYF.

The CDR3 is CATSREPNSPLHF. The CDR3 region has the DNA TGTGCCACCAGCAGAGAACCCAATTCACCCCTCCACTTT. This chain connects TRBV15 to TRBJ1-6; no clear D. Trimming shortened V by 0 bases and J by 7 bases, and 4 bases separated the two germline ends. There are 13 residues in the CDR3. Germline loops: CDR1 LNHNV, CDR2 YYDKDF (reference sequence).

This chain connects TRBV28 to TRBJ1-3; tentative D call: TRBD1 (5 bases). Trimming took off 7 bases at V and 0 bases at J, with 16 bases between the two ends. This CDR3 region has 16 residues. Germline loops: CDR1 MDHEN, CDR2 SYDVKM. CDR3 nucleotide sequence: TGTGCCAGCATGGGACCGCACGCGACCTCTGGAAACACCATATATTTT. It is translated as CASMGPHATSGNTIYF.